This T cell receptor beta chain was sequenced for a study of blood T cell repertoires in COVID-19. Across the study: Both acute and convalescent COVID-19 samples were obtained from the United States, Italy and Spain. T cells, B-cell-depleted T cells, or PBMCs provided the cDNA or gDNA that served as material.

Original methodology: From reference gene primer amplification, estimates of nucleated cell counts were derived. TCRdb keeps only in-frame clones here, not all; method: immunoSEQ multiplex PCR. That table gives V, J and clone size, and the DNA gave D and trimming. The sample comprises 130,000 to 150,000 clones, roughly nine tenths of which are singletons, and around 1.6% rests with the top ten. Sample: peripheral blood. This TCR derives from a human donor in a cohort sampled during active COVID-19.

CDR3 nucleotides: TGTGCCAGCAGCCATTTCCCCGGGACTAGTCCGTACGAGCAGTACTTC. This gives the protein CASSHFPGTSPYEQYF. The gene calls are TRBV3-1 (or the pseudogene TRBV3-2) and TRBJ2-7; 8 nucleotides line up with TRBD2. The ends lost 3 bases at V and 4 bases at J; junction bases unmatched: 11. The CDR3 runs 16 residues. Germline-derived CDR1 and CDR2 are LGHDT and YNNKEL (reference sequence).